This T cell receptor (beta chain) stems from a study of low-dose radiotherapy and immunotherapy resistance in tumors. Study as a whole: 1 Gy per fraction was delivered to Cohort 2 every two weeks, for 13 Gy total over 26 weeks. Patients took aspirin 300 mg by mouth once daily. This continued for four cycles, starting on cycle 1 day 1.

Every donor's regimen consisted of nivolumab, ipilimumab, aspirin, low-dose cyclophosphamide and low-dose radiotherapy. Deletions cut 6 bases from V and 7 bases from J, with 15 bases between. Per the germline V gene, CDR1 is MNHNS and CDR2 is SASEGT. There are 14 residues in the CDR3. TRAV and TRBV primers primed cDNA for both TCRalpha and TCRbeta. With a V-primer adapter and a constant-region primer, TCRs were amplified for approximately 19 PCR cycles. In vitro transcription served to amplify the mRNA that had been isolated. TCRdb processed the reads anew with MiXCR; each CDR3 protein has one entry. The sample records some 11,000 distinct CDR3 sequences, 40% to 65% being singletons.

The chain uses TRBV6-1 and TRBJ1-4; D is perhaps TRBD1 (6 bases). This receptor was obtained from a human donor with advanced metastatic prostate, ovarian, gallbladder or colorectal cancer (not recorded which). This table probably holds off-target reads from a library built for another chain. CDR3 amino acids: CASRTGGGSEKLFF. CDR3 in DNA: TGTGCCAGCAGGACCGGGGGCGGTAGTGAAAAACTGTTTTTT.